Presented here are 28 T cell receptor beta chains from one specimen sequenced in a study of neurological immune-mediated disorders. From the 5' RACE reads, TCRdb called clonotypes with MiXCR, one entry per CDR3 protein. The sample has about 38,000 distinct CDR3 sequences; more than 9% are singletons. The specimen was CD4+ T cells from blood. These receptors came from a woman aged 25 to 45 with HTLV-1-associated myelopathy (HAM/TSP).

This clonotype came up many times. The chain employs TRBV19 and TRBJ1-1, with D possibly being TRBD1 (6 bases). CDR3 length: 11 amino acids. Trimming cost V 8 bases and J 5 bases, with 9 bases left between them. CDR1 is LNHDA and CDR2 is SQIVND in the germline V gene (reference sequence). DNA of the CDR3: TGTGCCAGTCAGGGGAAAACTGAAGCTTTCTTT. It translates to CASQGKTEAFF.

At least ten counts were recorded for this clonotype. The V call is TRBV5-5, the J call TRBJ2-7; no clear D. CDR1 and CDR2 from the germline V gene are SGHKS and YYEKEE (reference sequence). CDR3 length: 14 residues. V lost 0 bases and J 3 bases, leaving 10 bases between the germline ends. CDR3 loop: CASSLGQVFYEQYF. The CDR3 DNA reads as TGTGCCAGCAGCTTGGGTCAGGTTTTCTACGAGCAGTACTTC.

This clonotype was counted ten times or more. The chain has TRBV20-1 and TRBJ2-7; TRBD1 matches at 9 bases. J was trimmed by 2 bases and V by 6 bases; bases with no gene match: 2. The CDR3 extends over 12 amino acids. Germline V gene data show CDR1 as DFQATT and CDR2 as SNEGSKA (reference sequence). CDR3 in DNA: TGCAGTGCCCGGACAGGGGCCTACGAGCAGTACTTC. As protein: CSARTGAYEQYF.

This clonotype was detected many times. The chain links TRBV13 to TRBJ1-2; D not certain. The germline V and J ends were trimmed by 5 bases and 3 bases, with 7 bases remaining between them. Germline V gives CDR1 PRHDT, CDR2 FYEKMQ (reference sequence). This CDR3 has 12 amino acids. CDR3 amino acids: CASSRSDYGYTF. The CDR3, as DNA: TGTGCCAGCAGCCGAAGCGACTATGGCTACACCTTC.

This clonotype was seen repeatedly, ten times or more. The chain links TRBV29-1 to TRBJ1-1, with D perhaps TRBD1 (6 bases). The CDR3 extends over 14 amino acids. The germline V and J ends were trimmed by 4 bases and 4 bases, with 16 bases remaining between them. Germline values: CDR1 SQVTM, CDR2 ANQGSEA. CDR3 amino acids: CSVGGGKSSTEAFF. The CDR3 DNA follows: TGCAGCGTTGGCGGGGGCAAGTCGAGCACTGAAGCTTTCTTT.

This clonotype was seen at least ten times. The chain couples TRBV5-1 to TRBJ1-2, with D perhaps TRBD1 (6 bases). V lost 4 bases to trimming and J lost 2 bases, with 12 bases between them. Germline CDR1 and CDR2: SGHRS and YFSETQ. The CDR3 sequence is 14 residues long. The CDR3 protein is CASSPRGENYGYTF. CDR3 bases: TGCGCCAGCAGCCCGAGGGGGGAGAACTATGGCTACACCTTC.

This clonotype was counted many times. This chain joins TRBV19 and TRBJ2-1; possibly TRBD1 for D (6 bases). The CDR3 consists of 19 residues. Trimming pared 1 base from V and 6 bases from J, leaving 25 bases between. CDR1 and CDR2 from the germline V gene are LNHDA and SQIVND (reference sequence). The CDR3 sequence is CASSIGTGRWDKLGNEQFF. The CDR3 coding sequence is TGTGCCAGTAGTATAGGGACCGGCCGCTGGGACAAACTAGGCAATGAGCAGTTCTTC.

This clonotype showed up many times. This chain links TRBV5-1 with TRBJ2-7, with a possible D match to TRBD2 (5 bases). The CDR3 runs 14 residues. Trimming took 4 bases from V and 0 from J, leaving 11 bases between them. Germline V gene lookup returns CDR1 SGHRS and CDR2 YFSETQ. The CDR3 DNA reads TGCGCCAGCAGCCTGTTCGAGGGCTCCTACGAGCAGTACTTC. Translating gives CASSLFEGSYEQYF.

This clonotype has a count of ten or more. The chain recombines TRBV24-1 with TRBJ2-1; 7 bases match TRBD1. The length of the CDR3 is 15 residues. The junction had 7 bases not matched to a gene; V was cut back by 7 bases and J by 2 bases. CDR1 KGHDR and CDR2 SFDVKD come from the germline V gene. For the CDR3, the DNA is TGTGCCACCAGCCAAGACAGGGTTGCCTACAATGAGCAGTTCTTC. Translation gives CATSQDRVAYNEQFF.

This clonotype came up many times. The J gene is TRBJ1-4, the V gene TRBV20-1; possibly TRBD1 for D (5 bases). The CDR3 runs 13 residues. Trimming took off 1 base at V and 4 bases at J, with 7 bases between the two ends. Germline V gene lookup returns CDR1 DFQATT and CDR2 SNEGSKA (reference sequence). Written as DNA, the CDR3 is TGCAGTGCTAGAGTCGACAGTAATGAAAAACTGTTTTTT. This translates into CSARVDSNEKLFF.

In this sample, this clonotype turned up many times. The chain uses TRBV6-5 and TRBJ2-3, with TRBD1 matching over 9 bases. The junction had 8 bases not matched to a gene; V was cut back by 8 bases and J by 5 bases. Germline loops: CDR1 MNHEY, CDR2 SVGAGI. The CDR3 totals 14 residues. The CDR3 here is CASCRDRERDTQYF. In nucleotides, the CDR3 is TGTGCCAGCTGCCGGGACAGGGAAAGAGATACGCAGTATTTT.

This clonotype appeared many times. The genes are TRBV15 and TRBJ2-5, with 8 nucleotides matching TRBD2. With 5 bases clipped from V and 8 bases from J, the junction kept 4 bases outside the gene matches. The germline V gene has CDR1 LNHNV and CDR2 YYDKDF (reference sequence). The CDR3 runs to 12 residues. The chain's CDR3 is CATSPGGATQYF. For the CDR3, the DNA is TGTGCCACCAGCCCCGGGGGGGCCACCCAGTACTTC.

This clonotype was recorded at least ten times. The rearrangement uses TRBV29-1 and TRBJ2-1; 9 nucleotides align to TRBD1. Germline values: CDR1 SQVTM, CDR2 ANQGSEA. CDR3 length: 15 amino acids. The J segment lost 6 bases and the V segment lost 1 base, leaving 7 bases of the junction unmatched. The CDR3 DNA reads TGCAGCGTTGAAGCAGGGACAGGGAGGAGCAATGAGCAGTTCTTC. This encodes CSVEAGTGRSNEQFF.

This clonotype was counted ten times or more. The V call is TRBV2, the J call TRBJ2-7; D is unresolved. V lost 4 bases and J 4 bases, leaving 11 bases between the germline ends. The length of the CDR3 is 13 residues. Germline V lookup: CDR1 SNHLY, CDR2 FYNNEI. CDR3 DNA sequence: TGTGCCAGCAGTGTAGGGATGAGATACGAGCAGTACTTC. It codes for CASSVGMRYEQYF. Combining the CDR3 with reference TRBV2 and TRBJ2-7 gives the whole variable domain EPEVTQTPSHQVTQMGQEVILRCVPISNHLYFYWYRQILGQKVEFLVSFYNNEISEKSEIFDDQFSVERPDGSNFTLKIRSTKLEDSAMYFCASSVGMRYEQYFGPGTRLTVT.

This clonotype showed up many times. V usage is TRBV7-3 and J usage is TRBJ1-6, with D maybe TRBD1 (5 bases). Trimming shortened V by 2 bases and J by 8 bases, and 10 bases separated the two germline ends. The CDR3 covers 14 residues. Germline CDR1 reads SGHTA; CDR2 reads FQGTGA. The CDR3 DNA reads as TGTGCCAGCAGCTTAGGGACTTTCGATTCACCCCTCCACTTT. Encoded protein: CASSLGTFDSPLHF.

This clonotype was counted many times. The chain is built from TRBV15 and TRBJ2-7, with TRBD2 matching over 8 bases. With V trimmed by 0 bases and J by 3 bases, 4 bases remained unmatched. The CDR3 has 15 residues. Germline V gene data show CDR1 as LNHNV and CDR2 as YYDKDF (reference sequence). The CDR3, as DNA: TGTGCCACCAGCAGAGATGAGCGGGGGCGCTACGAGCAGTACTTC. Protein sequence: CATSRDERGRYEQYF.

This clonotype was recorded at least ten times. The chain couples TRBV20-1 to TRBJ1-4; TRBD1 might be the D (5 bases). Germline values: CDR1 DFQATT, CDR2 SNEGSKA (reference sequence). This CDR3 is 12 amino acids long. Trimming took off 6 bases at V and 8 bases at J, with 13 bases between the two ends. The CDR3 DNA reads TGCAGTGCCTCGGGGGGAGGGGAAAAACTGTTTTTT. Protein sequence: CSASGGGEKLFF.

This clonotype was seen many times. The chain employs TRBV20-1 and TRBJ1-1, with D unresolved. Germline V CDR1 and CDR2: DFQATT, SNEGSKA (reference sequence). The germline V and J ends were trimmed by 2 bases and 1 base, with 5 bases remaining between them. The CDR3 length is 12 residues. CDR3 sequence reads: CSARRPNTEAFF. As DNA, the CDR3 is TGCAGTGCTAGACGACCGAACACTGAAGCTTTCTTT.

The table lists this clonotype with many counts. The chain joins TRBV20-1 to TRBJ2-3; tentatively, D is TRBD2 (6 bases). CDR1 and CDR2 from the germline V gene are DFQATT and SNEGSKA (reference sequence). The ends were cut back, 6 bases at V and 0 bases at J, with 16 bases in the middle. The CDR3 is made up of 15 amino acids. CDR3 protein: CSANLAGLSTDTQYF. The DNA of the CDR3 is TGCAGTGCCAACCTGGCGGGGCTAAGCACAGATACGCAGTATTTT.

The sample holds many counts of this clonotype. The rearrangement uses TRBV5-6 and TRBJ1-2; D is uncertain. This CDR3 contains 11 residues. Germline assignment: CDR1 SGHDT and CDR2 YYEEEE. Trimming removed 3 bases from V and 12 bases from J, with 12 bases in between. CDR3 sequence (DNA): TGTGCCAGCAGCTACCATCATTTCCACACCTTC. It encodes CASSYHHFHTF.

In its sample, this clonotype was seen many times. The rearrangement joins TRBV5-5 to TRBJ1-1, with 8 nucleotides matching TRBD1. The CDR3 is 13 residues long. V was clipped by 4 bases and J by 3 bases; unmatched bases: 2. CDR1 is SGHKS and CDR2 is YYEKEE in the germline V gene (reference sequence). CDR3 region: CASSPDRDTEAFF. CDR3 in DNA: TGTGCCAGCAGCCCGGACAGGGACACTGAAGCTTTCTTT.

The V call is TRBV5-1, the J call TRBJ2-3; D is unclear. The CDR3 has 15 amino acids. Germline V gene lookup returns CDR1 SGHRS and CDR2 YFSETQ. Trimming removed 4 bases from V and 2 bases from J, with 14 bases in between. CDR3 sequence (DNA): TGCGCCAGCAGCCCCCCATTGACTGTCACAGATACGCAGTATTTT. It is translated as CASSPPLTVTDTQYF.

This clonotype appeared many times. The CDR3 loop reads CASTQRLDSPLHF. CDR3 sequence (DNA): TGCGCCAGCACCCAAAGACTGGATTCACCCCTCCACTTT. The V gene is TRBV10-2, the J gene TRBJ1-6, with unresolved D. Germline V gene lookup returns CDR1 WSHSY and CDR2 SAAADI. There are 13 residues in the CDR3. The ends were cut back, 7 bases at V and 8 bases at J, with 12 bases in the middle.

This clonotype was seen repeatedly, ten times or more. CDR3 coding DNA: TGTGCCAGCAGTTCAGACCCACGGACAAGGTCTTTCTTT. As protein: CASSSDPRTRSFF. The chain links TRBV12-3 or TRBV12-4 to TRBJ1-1; a possible D gene is TRBD1 (5 bases). V lost 4 bases, J lost 12 bases, and 18 bases lay in between. The length of the CDR3 is 13 residues.

This clonotype was detected ten times or more. This chain uses TRBV7-2 with TRBJ2-7, with D hard to call. The CDR3 spans 16 residues. The germline CDR1 and CDR2 sequences are SGHTA and FQGNSA. V was clipped by 1 base and J by 4 bases, with 17 bases between them. The chain's CDR3 is CASSLVGDMVVYEQYF. The CDR3 bases are TGTGCCAGCAGCTTAGTTGGGGATATGGTTGTTTACGAGCAGTACTTC. Full variable domain (rest looked up from reference TRBV7-2 and TRBJ2-7): GAGVSQSPSNKVTEKGKDVELRCDPISGHTALYWYRQSLGQGLEFLIYFQGNSAPDKSGLPSDRFSAERTGGSVSTLTIQRTQQEDSAVYLCASSLVGDMVVYEQYFGPGTRLTVT.

This clonotype is classed as medium-sized. The V call is TRBV5-1, the J call TRBJ2-6; D perhaps matches TRBD2 (6 bases). CDR3 length: 16 amino acids. Germline CDR1 reads SGHRS; CDR2 reads YFSETQ. The V gene lost 0 bases and the J gene lost 2 bases, with 9 bases spanning the gap. DNA of the CDR3: TGCGCCAGCAGCTTGGGGGAGGCTCCTGGGGCCAACGTCCTGACTTTC. Amino acids: CASSLGEAPGANVLTF.

At least ten counts were recorded for this clonotype. This rearrangement joins TRBV7-2 to TRBJ2-7; 12 bases are shared with TRBD2. Germline V CDR1 and CDR2: SGHTA, FQGNSA. This CDR3 is built from 13 residues. The J segment lost 7 bases and the V segment lost 5 bases, leaving 3 bases of the junction unmatched. CDR3 amino acids: CASSTGLAGEQYF. CDR3 sequence (DNA): TGTGCCAGCAGCACTGGACTAGCGGGGGAGCAGTACTTC.

This clonotype was seen a handful of times. V gene TRBV18 combines with J gene TRBJ2-3; D ambiguous. The germline V gene encodes CDR1 KGHSH and CDR2 LQKENI. V lost 3 bases to trimming and J lost 0 bases, with 7 bases between them. CDR3 size: 14 residues. CDR3 residues: CASSPPISTDTQYF. As DNA, the CDR3 is TGTGCCAGCTCACCTCCGATAAGCACAGATACGCAGTATTTT.